This T cell receptor (beta chain) came from a study of cytomegalovirus exposure and HLA in healthy donors. Study results and caveats: Later analysis showed TCR association rates varying by HLA locus, highest for DRB1 and lowest for HLA-C. In an earlier analysis, most TCR beta V segments were productive about 87% or about 30% of the time. In a later analysis, a missense DCLRE1C variant was linked to TCR beta V- and J-gene trimming.

Primers: 60 Vbeta forward and 13 Jbeta reverse. Produced via immunoSEQ multiplex PCR; TCRdb's table is partial and in-frame only. Of some 99,000 clones detected, just under 70% appear once; the ten largest clones hold 5.4%. This CDR3 region has 14 residues. Germline V gene data show CDR1 as ENHRY and CDR2 as SYGVKD. The V end lost 2 bases, the J end lost 7 bases, and 14 bases lay between the germline ends. This clone was observed a handful of times. Its antigen is not identified. The genes are TRBV10-3 and TRBJ1-2, with D perhaps TRBD1 (6 bases). The sequencing sample was made of PBMCs. This clonotype was sampled from an older woman in good health and CMV-seropositive. CDR3 loop: CAISEIPGEGGYTF. The CDR3 DNA is TGTGCCATCAGTGAGATTCCAGGGGAGGGTGGCTACACCTTC.